This entry lists 18 T cell receptor beta chains sequenced from one sample in a study of blood T cell repertoires in COVID-19. Profiling relied on immunoSEQ multiplex PCR, and the TCRdb table lists in-frame clones only, not all of them. This table holds approximately 350,000 clones, 88% found once. The sample was peripheral blood. The receptors were sampled from a woman in her seventies with COVID-19, enrolled during active disease.

The gene calls are TRBV28 and TRBJ1-2; 7 positions agree with TRBD1. The CDR3 covers 14 residues. The germline V gene encodes CDR1 MDHEN and CDR2 SYDVKM. The trim removed 2 bases at V and 3 bases at J, leaving 3 bases unmatched. As DNA, the CDR3 is TGTGCCAGCAGTTTAGTCGACAGGGACTATGGCTACACCTTC. Protein product: CASSLVDRDYGYTF.

The chain is built from TRBV7-9 and TRBJ2-7; TRBD1 might be the D (5 bases). V was clipped by 5 bases and J by 5 bases, with 19 bases between them. This CDR3 has 15 amino acids. Germline assignment: CDR1 SEHNR and CDR2 FQNEAQ (reference sequence). CDR3 residues: CASSPTWQGFDEQYF. The CDR3 DNA follows: TGTGCCAGCAGCCCGACGTGGCAGGGTTTCGACGAGCAGTACTTC.

This clone is a singleton in its sample. The chain recombines TRBV6-2 or TRBV6-3 with TRBJ1-2; D remains unclear. The CDR3 totals 15 residues. From germline, CDR1 is MNHEY and CDR2 SVGEGT. The V end lost 5 bases, the J end lost 7 bases, and 20 bases lay between the germline ends. The CDR3 bases are TGTGCCAGCAGTGCGTCTCGACCCGGCGCAGGTGGCTACACCTTC. It yields the protein CASSASRPGAGGYTF.

V gene TRBV11-2 combines with J gene TRBJ1-2, with D tentatively TRBD1 (5 bases). Per the germline V gene, CDR1 is SGHAT and CDR2 is FQNNGV. Trimming took off 4 bases at V and 10 bases at J, with 19 bases between the two ends. This CDR3 has 14 residues. CDR3 in amino acids: CASSYAGVDTFYTF. The CDR3 nucleotides read TGTGCCAGCAGCTACGCGGGGGTGGATACGTTCTACACCTTC.

CDR3 in amino acids: CAVLPGQGAGNTEAFF. The CDR3 DNA reads TGTGCCGTCCTACCGGGACAGGGGGCAGGGAACACTGAAGCTTTCTTT. The V and J genes are TRBV2 and TRBJ1-1, with 12 nucleotides matching TRBD1. Trimming took 11 bases from V and 1 from J; bases not matched to a gene: 11. Per the germline V gene, CDR1 is SNHLY and CDR2 is FYNNEI. The CDR3 contains 16 residues.

The gene calls are TRBV5-1 and TRBJ2-5; TRBD1 matches at 10 bases. Germline V lookup: CDR1 SGHRS, CDR2 YFSETQ. The ends lost 0 bases at V and 5 bases at J; junction bases unmatched: 10. The CDR3 is 17 residues long. CDR3 DNA sequence: TGCGCCAGCAGCTTGGGGGACAGGGGAAATATCGTTGAGACCCAGTACTTC. Amino acid sequence: CASSLGDRGNIVETQYF.

This rearrangement joins TRBV5-1 to TRBJ2-1, with 12 bases identical to TRBD2. The CDR3 covers 13 residues. With V trimmed by 4 bases and J by 13 bases, 6 bases remained unmatched. Looked up from germline, CDR1 is SGHRS and CDR2 is YFSETQ. The CDR3 DNA is TGCGCCAGCAGCATAGGACTAGCGGGGAAACAGTTCTTC. Translation: CASSIGLAGKQFF.

This rearrangement joins TRBV18 to TRBJ1-3, with D unresolved. Germline assignment: CDR1 KGHSH and CDR2 LQKENI. V was clipped by 2 bases and J by 0 bases, with 11 bases between them. This CDR3 comprises 16 residues. The chain's CDR3 is CASSPTPTGSGNTIYF. CDR3 nucleotides: TGTGCCAGCTCACCAACGCCGACGGGCTCTGGAAACACCATATATTTT.

The V and J genes are TRBV7-2 and TRBJ2-5, with a weak D call TRBD2 (6 bases). Trimming took 5 bases from V and 4 from J, leaving 14 bases between them. CDR3 size: 14 residues. Germline V gene data show CDR1 as SGHTA and CDR2 as FQGNSA. The CDR3 reads CASSPTGLAETQYF. The CDR3 DNA sequence: TGTGCCAGCAGCCCAACGGGACTCGCAGAGACCCAGTACTTC. Full variable domain (rest looked up from reference TRBV7-2 and TRBJ2-5): GAGVSQSPSNKVTEKGKDVELRCDPISGHTALYWYRQSLGQGLEFLIYFQGNSAPDKSGLPSDRFSAERTGGSVSTLTIQRTQQEDSAVYLCASSPTGLAETQYFGPGTRLLVL.

This CDR3 reads CASSPSGSFRYGYTF. The CDR3 nucleotides are TGTGCCAGCAGCCCCTCCGGTTCTTTTAGATATGGCTACACCTTC. The V call is TRBV7-9, the J call TRBJ1-2, with no clear D. Trimming shortened V by 5 bases and J by 5 bases, and 18 bases separated the two germline ends. Germline lookup yields CDR1 SEHNR and CDR2 FQNEAQ (reference sequence). CDR3 length: 15 residues.

This chain joins TRBV7-8 and TRBJ2-7; 10 bases are shared with TRBD2. CDR1 is SGHVS and CDR2 is FQNEAQ in the germline V gene. With 4 bases clipped from V and 3 bases from J, the junction kept 6 bases outside the gene matches. CDR3 length: 15 amino acids. The CDR3 loop reads CASSSERLAGYEQYF. The CDR3 DNA reads TGTGCCAGCAGCTCAGAAAGACTAGCGGGCTACGAGCAGTACTTC. Full variable domain (outside the CDR3, taken from reference TRBV7-8 and TRBJ2-7): GAGVSQSPRYKVAKRGQDVALRCDPISGHVSLFWYQQALGQGPEFLTYFQNEAQLDKSGLPSDRFFAERPEGSVSTLKIQRTQQEDSAVYLCASSSERLAGYEQYFGPGTRLTVT.

This chain links TRBV21-1 with TRBJ1-2; no check of the table's D call, TRBD1, against the DNA was made. TRBV21-1 represents a pseudogene. The CDR3 is 15 residues long. CDR3 protein: CASSGQDRGKFSYTF. The CDR3 nucleotides are TGTGCCAGCAGCGGACAGGACAGGGGGAAGTTCAGCTACACCTTC.

The chain is built from TRBV30 and TRBJ1-6; 7 bases agree with TRBD1. The CDR3 spans 16 residues. Unmatched junction bases numbered 12, after V lost 3 bases and J lost 7 bases. Germline loops: CDR1 GTSNPN, CDR2 SVGIG (reference sequence). CDR3 loop: CAWSEKKTGFNSPLHF. The DNA for the CDR3 is TGTGCCTGGAGCGAAAAGAAGACAGGGTTCAATTCACCCCTCCACTTT.

The CDR3 region has the DNA TGTGCCAGCAGCTTAAGAGCTAATCAGCCCCAGCATTTT. Translation: CASSLRANQPQHF. The V call is TRBV13, the J call TRBJ1-5; D gene ambiguous. There are 13 residues in the CDR3. V shed 2 bases and J shed 4 bases, with 6 bases lying between them. CDR1 is PRHDT, CDR2 FYEKMQ, per germline (reference sequence).

The chain uses TRBV11-2 and TRBJ1-4; TRBD1 matches at 12 bases. There are 18 residues in the CDR3. Germline assignment: CDR1 SGHAT and CDR2 FQNNGV. V gave up 1 base and J gave up 8 bases; unmatched junction bases: 11. This CDR3 is CASSLGWRDRGPSEKLFF. CDR3 nucleotide sequence: TGTGCCAGCAGCTTAGGGTGGAGGGACAGGGGGCCAAGCGAAAAACTGTTTTTT.

The gene calls are TRBV5-1 and TRBJ2-7, with D perhaps matching TRBD1 (5 bases). Germline V lookup: CDR1 SGHRS, CDR2 YFSETQ. Trimming removed 0 bases at V and 1 base at J, with 8 bases between. The CDR3 is 14 residues long. The CDR3 sequence is CASSLAGNSYEQYF. As DNA, the CDR3 is TGCGCCAGCAGCTTGGCAGGGAATTCCTACGAGCAGTACTTC.

V is TRBV19 and J is TRBJ2-7; possibly TRBD2 for D (6 bases). This CDR3 spans 15 amino acids. Germline V gene lookup returns CDR1 LNHDA and CDR2 SQIVND (reference sequence). Trimming took 4 bases from V and 3 from J, leaving 16 bases between them. The CDR3 spells CASSRGTGGVYEQYF. The CDR3 region has the DNA TGTGCCAGTAGTAGGGGGACTGGGGGAGTCTACGAGCAGTACTTC. The full variable domain, with the rest looked up from reference TRBV19 and TRBJ2-7, is DGGITQSPKYLFRKEGQNVTLSCEQNLNHDAMYWYRQDPGQGLRLIYYSQIVNDFQKGDIAEGYSVSREKKESFPLTVTSAQKNPTAFYLCASSRGTGGVYEQYFGPGTRLTVT.

V gene TRBV9 combines with J gene TRBJ2-1, with D maybe TRBD2 (5 bases). The CDR3 covers 15 residues. The ends were cut back, 4 bases at V and 6 bases at J, with 17 bases in the middle. Germline CDR1 reads SGDLS; CDR2 reads YYNGEE. For the CDR3, the DNA is TGTGCCAGCAGCCCCCGCCTGCTTCGGGGCAATGAGCAGTTCTTC. Its translation: CASSPRLLRGNEQFF.